Given below is one T cell receptor (beta chain) in context. No antigen is known for it. This sample stems from a study of CXCR3-negative and CXCR3-positive naive CD8 T cells. Study results and limitations: The study found more hydrophobic TRB CDR3s in CXCR3-positive naive cells than in CXCR3-negative naive cells. Cryopreserved PBMCs had partly decreased CXCR3 expression; fresh PBMCs were used in most assays. CXCR3-negative and CXCR3-positive naive cells shared comparable TRBV-TRBJ usage, but memory cells did not.

UMI labels and 5' RACE were used to prepare the TRB cDNA libraries. TCRdb reprocessed the 5' RACE reads, keeping one entry per CDR3 protein, no DNA. This listing includes more than 100,000 distinct CDR3 sequences. Sorting yielded triplicates of approximately 300,000 cells for each CD8+ T cell subset. Cells that were CD45RO-CCR7+CD27+CD95- constituted naive CD8+ T cells. Looked up from germline, CDR1 is MDHEN and CDR2 is SYDVKM. This CDR3 is 15 amino acids long. The sequence was obtained from a human donor in good health. Some clones in this sample may be carry-over from other donors' samples. The chain is built from TRBV28 and TRBJ2-2; the D gene TCRdb calls, TRBD1, cannot be checked with no DNA. Sequences were obtained from naive CXCR3+ CD8+ T cells from blood. Subset meaning: CD45RO-CCR7+CD27+CD95- naive CD8+ T cells expressing CXCR3 (TNR3+). CDR3 residues: CASSIRDREFGELFF.